Listed below are T cell receptor beta chains from one sample, sequenced in a study of shared clonotypes between healthy human individuals. Libraries were prepared by immunoSEQ multiplex PCR; TCRdb keeps only in-frame clonotypes and omits some of them. The sample has about 2.4 million clones; 93% are singletons. What was sequenced was naive CD4+ T cells from PBMCs. The receptors derive from a man aged 18-30 years in good health. Some clones in this sample may be carry-over from other donors' samples. Both conserved end residues are part of each CDR3. The order of the fields is clone size, J gene, D gene, V gene, CDR3 protein, CDR3 DNA. A D gene is named only where the DNA matches it firmly. Where a row states a size, it is once, few, many or the class of an expanded clone; other rows omit it.

- TRBJ2-7 - TRBV7-2 CASSSERGPYEQYF TGTGCCAGCAGCAGCGAGCGAGGGCCCTACGAGCAGTACTTC
- TRBJ1-1 TRBD1 TRBV7-9 CASSPRQGANTEAFF TGTGCCAGCAGCCCCCGACAGGGAGCGAACACTGAAGCTTTCTTT
once TRBJ2-7 - TRBV11-1 CASSIRDTYYEQYF TGTGCCAGCAGCATCCGGGACACCTACTACGAGCAGTACTTC
once TRBJ1-2 TRBD1 TRBV4-2 CASSQTRGQGADGYTF TGTGCCAGCAGCCAAACACGCGGACAGGGGGCAGATGGCTACACCTTC
once TRBJ2-5 TRBD1 TRBV2 CASSEGPGGIGETQYF TGTGCCAGCAGTGAAGGCCCAGGGGGCATCGGGGAGACCCAGTACTTC
- TRBJ2-2 TRBD2 TRBV7-3 CASSLNPRTAGVGANTGELFF TGTGCCAGCAGCTTAAATCCCAGGACAGCGGGAGTCGGCGCGAACACCGGGGAGCTGTTTTTT
- TRBJ1-1 - TRBV7-2 CASTPHFEAFF TGTGCCAGCACCCCCCACTTTGAAGCTTTCTTT
- TRBJ1-2 TRBD1 TRBV28 CASSLSTGGERGYTF TGTGCCAGCAGTTTATCTACAGGGGGAGAACGAGGCTACACCTTC
- TRBJ2-5 TRBD1 TRBV28 CATKTGSGVETQYF TGTGCCACCAAGACAGGGAGTGGAGTGGAGACCCAGTACTTC
- TRBJ2-7 - TRBV28 CASSIFNYEQYF TGTGCCAGCAGCATCTTCAACTACGAGCAGTACTTC
- TRBJ2-5 - TRBV14 CASSFSGLIQETQYF TGTGCCAGCAGCTTCTCAGGACTCATTCAAGAGACCCAGTACTTC
- TRBJ2-5 TRBD1 TRBV5-1 CASSRDRGPGETQYF TGCGCCAGCAGCAGAGACAGGGGCCCGGGTGAGACCCAGTACTTC
- TRBJ1-5 TRBD1 TRBV27 CASSLRLGGGNQPQHF TGTGCCAGCAGTTTGCGTTTAGGGGGCGGCAATCAGCCCCAGCATTTT
once TRBJ2-1 - TRBV7-3 CASSLMGGGSDNEQFF TGTGCCAGCAGCTTAATGGGAGGGGGCAGCGACAATGAGCAGTTCTTC
once TRBJ2-2 TRBD2 TRBV7-8 CASSLRTTGGPSGELFF TGTGCCAGCAGCTTACGTACTACGGGAGGGCCGTCCGGGGAGCTGTTTTTT
- TRBJ2-3 - TRBV21-1 CASSNRDRGSTDTQYF TGTGCCAGCAGCAATAGGGACAGGGGGAGCACAGATACGCAGTATTTT
- TRBJ2-1 TRBD2 TRBV7-2 CASSLGTSIHEQFF TGTGCCAGCAGCTTAGGGACTAGCATACATGAGCAGTTCTTC
- TRBJ2-3 TRBD1 TRBV28 CASHSDRVADTQYF TGTGCCAGCCATTCGGACAGGGTGGCAGATACGCAGTATTTT
- TRBJ2-5 - TRBV14 CASSPTHLTTQYF TGTGCCAGCAGCCCTACCCATCTTACGACCCAGTACTTC
- TRBJ2-7 TRBD1 TRBV10-3 CAISEPDRASYEQYF TGTGCCATCAGTGAACCGGACAGGGCCTCCTACGAGCAGTACTTC
- TRBJ2-1 - TRBV6-5 CASSYSPTTNNEQFF TGTGCCAGCAGTTACTCCCCGACTACCAACAATGAGCAGTTCTTC
- TRBJ1-2 TRBD1 TRBV10-2 CASVPTGGAPHGYTF TGCGCCAGCGTTCCTACAGGGGGCGCGCCCCATGGCTACACCTTC
- TRBJ2-7 - TRBV6-5 CASSTHGRTYEQYF TGTGCCAGCAGTACCCACGGTAGGACCTACGAGCAGTACTTC
- TRBJ2-2 - TRBV5-1 CASSPRGDTGELFF TGCGCCAGCAGTCCCAGGGGAGACACCGGGGAGCTGTTTTTT
- TRBJ2-6 TRBD1 TRBV13 CASTMDREASGANVLTF TGTGCCAGCACCATGGACAGGGAAGCCTCTGGGGCCAACGTCCTGACTTTC
once TRBJ2-3 - TRBV7-9 CASSLLLKGTDTQYF TGTGCCAGCAGCTTACTATTGAAGGGCACAGATACGCAGTATTTT
- TRBJ2-7 TRBD2 TRBV7-3 CASSITGRGVYEQYF TGTGCCAGCAGCATAACCGGCCGGGGGGTCTACGAGCAGTACTTC
- TRBJ2-7 - TRBV28 CASSSGESYEQYF TGTGCCAGCAGTTCCGGGGAATCCTACGAGCAGTACTTC
once TRBJ2-3 - TRBV6-1 CASSELAQRDTQYF TGTGCCAGCAGTGAACTCGCCCAGCGGGATACGCAGTATTTT
- TRBJ2-1 - TRBV14 CASQAGRYNEQFF TGTGCCAGTCAGGCGGGAAGGTACAATGAGCAGTTCTTC
- TRBJ2-5 - TRBV6-1 CASSEGWIETQYF TGTGCCAGCAGTGAGGGTTGGATAGAGACCCAGTACTTC
- TRBJ1-2 - TRBV6-5 CASSIYRNYGYTF TGTGCCAGCAGTATATACAGAAACTATGGCTACACCTTC
- TRBJ2-7 - TRBV10-2 CASNPATGFGEQYF TGCGCCAGCAACCCGGCCACAGGGTTCGGCGAGCAGTACTTC
- TRBJ2-2 - TRBV28 CASSLSGGPRNTGELFF TGTGCCAGCAGTTTATCTGGTGGACCGAGGAACACCGGGGAGCTGTTTTTT
- TRBJ1-5 TRBD1 TRBV19 CASSSDRGPYSNQPQHF TGTGCCAGTAGTTCGGACAGGGGGCCTTATAGCAATCAGCCCCAGCATTTT
- TRBJ2-3 TRBD2 TRBV6-6 CASSPRLAGVGDTQYF TGTGCCAGCAGTCCCCGTCTAGCGGGAGTAGGAGATACGCAGTATTTT
- TRBJ1-4 - TRBV30 CAWSSGGNEKLFF TGTGCCTGGAGCTCGGGGGGAAATGAAAAACTGTTTTTT
- TRBJ1-1 TRBD1 TRBV27 CASSRTGGTEAFF TGTGCCAGCAGCCGGACAGGGGGCACTGAAGCTTTCTTT
- TRBJ2-3 - TRBV30 CAWSVQVDTQYF TGTGCCTGGAGTGTACAGGTAGATACGCAGTATTTT